This T cell receptor (beta chain) was sequenced in a study of identifying expanded T cells in peripheral blood. General study results and limits: Roughly 1.2 clones differed between technical replicates, versus approximately 16 and 20 over time. Across healthy donors, higher total template counts meant significantly greater approximately two-week count variance.

On this clone: Its antigen is unidentified.

No infections or other immune events were documented during collection. The CDR3 extends over 16 amino acids. The V and J ends lost 0 bases and 6 bases respectively, with 18 bases between them. Germline loops: CDR1 SGHTS, CDR2 YDEGEE. Clones were read by immunoSEQ multiplex PCR, and TCRdb kept only the in-frame ones, dropping some. The sample shows more than 95,000 clones, roughly 80% of them seen only once. V is TRBV5-8 and J is TRBJ1-1; D is uncertain. The receptor was isolated from a person between 18 and 70 years old in good health. Sequencing used blood. CDR3 in amino acids: CASSLAGGYKASEAFF. Here the CDR3 DNA reads TGTGCCAGCAGCTTGGCGGGCGGTTATAAGGCCTCTGAAGCTTTCTTT.